Following are 32 T cell receptor beta chains from one sample sequenced in a study of T cells after yellow fever vaccination. TCRdb re-called the 5' RACE reads with MiXCR, one entry per CDR3 protein. Counted here are a few hundred thousand distinct CDR3 sequences, 8% to 10% occurring once; the ten biggest clones make up roughly 18%. The source was PBMCs, collected on the day of the first yellow fever vaccination. These receptors originate from a young man who received the YFV17D yellow fever vaccine.

The chain joins TRBV7-9 to TRBJ1-1; D is unresolved. V was clipped by 5 bases and J by 1 base, with 11 bases between them. The CDR3 covers 14 residues. Per germline, CDR1 SEHNR and CDR2 FQNEAQ (reference sequence). This chain's CDR3 is CASSPFGWNTEAFF. CDR3 bases: TGTGCCAGCAGCCCCTTCGGTTGGAACACTGAAGCTTTCTTT.

The sample holds a few counts of this clonotype. The rearrangement uses TRBV14 and TRBJ2-7, with unresolved D. Germline-derived CDR1 and CDR2 are SGHDN and FVKESK. V shed 10 bases and J shed 5 bases, with 18 bases lying between them. There are 13 residues in the CDR3. The CDR3 bases are TGTGCCACCTCCGCGGCGCCCTGGGACGAGCAGTACTTC. It is translated as CATSAAPWDEQYF.

The CDR3 loop reads CASSELPTGELFF. CDR3 sequence (DNA): TGTGCCAGCAGTGAACTCCCAACCGGGGAGCTGTTTTTT. The chain has TRBV6-1 and TRBJ2-2; D gene ambiguous. There are 13 residues in the CDR3. With 2 bases removed from V and 5 bases from J, the gap between germline ends came to 6 bases. Germline V lookup: CDR1 MNHNS, CDR2 SASEGT.

This clonotype showed up many times. The V and J genes are TRBV29-1 and TRBJ2-1; D is unclear. Germline assignment: CDR1 SQVTM and CDR2 ANQGSEA. The CDR3 totals 11 residues. V lost 4 bases, J lost 6 bases, and 7 bases lay in between. In DNA, the CDR3 is TGCAGCGTTGCACAGAGCAATGAGCAGTTCTTC. This gives the protein CSVAQSNEQFF.

This chain joins TRBV20-1 and TRBJ2-5; TRBD2 aligns across 10 bases. After removal of 6 bases from V and 4 bases from J, the junction contained 11 bases not matched to a gene. CDR3 length: 15 amino acids. Per the germline V gene, CDR1 is DFQATT and CDR2 is SNEGSKA (reference sequence). The CDR3 loop reads CSAQPLAGAGETQYF. The CDR3 DNA reads TGCAGTGCCCAGCCCCTAGCGGGGGCGGGAGAGACCCAGTACTTC.

The sample holds a few counts of this clonotype. The chain joins TRBV7-2 to TRBJ1-2, with TRBD1 identical over 9 bases. CDR1 and CDR2 (germline): SGHTA, FQGNSA. The trim removed 5 bases at V and 3 bases at J, leaving 10 bases unmatched. CDR3 length: 16 amino acids. CDR3 DNA sequence: TGTGCCAGCAGCCCCCAGACAGGGGGGATCGACTATGGCTACACCTTC. Protein product: CASSPQTGGIDYGYTF.

This clonotype came up a few times. This sequence joins TRBV4-1 and TRBJ2-3; 7 bases line up with TRBD1. The CDR3 has 16 amino acids. After removal of 0 bases from V and 1 base from J, the junction contained 4 bases not matched to a gene. CDR1 is MGHRA, CDR2 YSYEKL, per germline. CDR3 protein: CASSQEGRGRTDTQYF. The CDR3 DNA reads TGCGCCAGCAGCCAAGAGGGAAGGGGGCGCACAGATACGCAGTATTTT.

This clonotype came up many times. The chain carries TRBV4-1 and TRBJ1-2, with D uncertain. Germline V gives CDR1 MGHRA, CDR2 YSYEKL. The CDR3 length is 16 residues. Trimming shortened V by 0 bases and J by 4 bases, and 15 bases separated the two germline ends. CDR3 nucleotides: TGCGCCAGCAGCCAAGAAAGTCCCGGGTTTTCCTATGGCTACACCTTC. It specifies CASSQESPGFSYGYTF.

CDR3 sequence reads: CASSQDVWGNQPQHF. The CDR3 DNA sequence: TGTGCCAGCAGCCAAGACGTGTGGGGGAATCAGCCCCAGCATTTT. This chain links TRBV4-2 with TRBJ1-5, with a tentative D call TRBD1 (5 bases). Trimming removed 0 bases at V and 4 bases at J, with 10 bases between. The CDR3 consists of 15 residues. Germline V gene sequence: CDR1 LGHNA, CDR2 YNFKEQ.

In this sample, this clonotype turned up a few times. The chain carries TRBV5-1 and TRBJ1-1, with a tentative D call TRBD1 (5 bases). The germline V gene has CDR1 SGHRS and CDR2 YFSETQ. The CDR3 is 14 amino acids. V was shortened by 4 bases and J by 4 bases, with 14 bases between the two germline ends. CDR3 sequence (DNA): TGCGCCAGCAGCGTAGGGGTAGGGGTCACTGAAGCTTTCTTT. This gives the protein CASSVGVGVTEAFF.

This clonotype was detected only a few times. This chain links TRBV7-6 with TRBJ1-3; maybe TRBD1 (6 bases). The CDR3 runs 14 residues. Per germline, CDR1 SGHVS and CDR2 FNYEAQ. Trimming took 5 bases from V and 4 from J, leaving 12 bases between them. The DNA of the CDR3 is TGTGCCAGCAGCCTTACAGGGAACGGAAACACCATATATTTT. It yields the protein CASSLTGNGNTIYF.

This chain connects TRBV11-2 to TRBJ2-7; 7 bases map to TRBD1. Germline V CDR1 and CDR2: SGHAT, FQNNGV. The CDR3 spans 18 residues. Trimming took 2 bases from V and 0 from J; bases not matched to a gene: 13. The CDR3 DNA is TGTGCCAGCAGCTTACCCGGAGGCACAGGGGAGAGCTCCTACGAGCAGTACTTC. Its protein is CASSLPGGTGESSYEQYF.

The chain has TRBV7-2 and TRBJ2-1; 8 bases agree with TRBD1. V gave up 6 bases and J gave up 8 bases; unmatched junction bases: 9. This CDR3 has 14 amino acids. The germline V gene has CDR1 SGHTA and CDR2 FQGNSA. CDR3 coding DNA: TGTGCCAGCAGACCGGGGACAGGTGGCGATGAGCAGTTCTTC. Translating gives CASRPGTGGDEQFF.

The genes are TRBV2 and TRBJ1-2, with no clear D. CDR3 size: 15 residues. Germline CDR1 reads SNHLY; CDR2 reads FYNNEI. V shed 3 bases and J shed 0 bases, with 11 bases lying between them. The CDR3 loop reads CASSDSPYSNYGYTF. In DNA form, the CDR3 reads TGTGCCAGCAGTGATTCGCCCTATTCTAACTATGGCTACACCTTC.

The V and J genes are TRBV27 and TRBJ1-6; the match to TRBD1 covers 8 bases. From germline, CDR1 is MNHEY and CDR2 SMNVEV (reference sequence). J lost 10 bases, V lost 6 bases, and 14 bases had no gene match. CDR3 size: 16 residues. The CDR3 nucleotides are TGTGCCAGCAGCCAGACCCCACAGGGGGGCGCATCACCCCTCCACTTT. This encodes CASSQTPQGGASPLHF.

The genes are TRBV12-3 or TRBV12-4 and TRBJ2-7; TRBD1 might be the D (6 bases). Trimming removed 3 bases at V and 5 bases at J, with 14 bases between. The CDR3 contains 14 residues. The CDR3 nucleotides are TGTGCCAGCAGTTTGAGACAGGAACATCACGAGCAGTACTTC. This translates into CASSLRQEHHEQYF.

There are a few counts of this clonotype. The V call is TRBV5-6, the J call TRBJ2-1, with a possible D match to TRBD1 (6 bases). Germline lookup yields CDR1 SGHDT and CDR2 YYEEEE. The CDR3 length is 15 residues. Trimming took 5 bases from V and 2 from J, leaving 14 bases between them. Written as DNA, the CDR3 is TGTGCCAGCAGTTGGCCACAGGGACCCTACAATGAGCAGTTCTTC. Its protein is CASSWPQGPYNEQFF.

The chain uses TRBV20-1 and TRBJ2-2; D possibly uses TRBD1 or TRBD2 (7 bases each). The CDR3 totals 15 residues. CDR1 is DFQATT and CDR2 is SNEGSKA in the germline V gene (reference sequence). With 4 bases removed from V and 4 bases from J, the gap between germline ends came to 16 bases. CDR3 amino acids: CSATGGEVGTGELFF. The CDR3 nucleotides are TGCAGTGCTACAGGGGGGGAAGTAGGCACCGGGGAGCTGTTTTTT.

At least ten counts were recorded for this clonotype. The chain is built from TRBV5-1 and TRBJ1-1; perhaps TRBD1 as D (6 bases). Germline V gene sequence: CDR1 SGHRS, CDR2 YFSETQ. Between the trimmed V and J ends, which lost 1 base and 5 bases, there was a span of 15 bases. The CDR3 length is 15 residues. The chain's CDR3 is CASSLYSRGRTEAFF. The DNA of the CDR3 is TGCGCCAGCAGCTTGTATAGCAGGGGAAGGACTGAAGCTTTCTTT.

This sequence joins TRBV20-1 and TRBJ1-1; D unresolved. The V end lost 3 bases, the J end lost 2 bases, and 13 bases lay between the germline ends. This CDR3 contains 14 residues. Germline values: CDR1 DFQATT, CDR2 SNEGSKA (reference sequence). DNA for the CDR3: TGCAGTGCTAGGGCCTGGGTCCCCAACACTGAAGCTTTCTTT. Residues: CSARAWVPNTEAFF.

This clonotype was counted at least ten times. V usage is TRBV5-6 and J usage is TRBJ2-1; D gene unclear. V was pared by 5 bases and J by 0 bases, with 6 bases between. Germline V lookup: CDR1 SGHDT, CDR2 YYEEEE. This CDR3 has 13 amino acids. The CDR3 DNA reads as TGTGCCAGCAGAAAAAGCTCCTACAATGAGCAGTTCTTC. This translates into CASRKSSYNEQFF.

The rearrangement joins TRBV5-4 to TRBJ2-1; TRBD1 matches at 7 bases. V dropped 0 bases and J dropped 7; count of bases not matched to a gene: 4. The CDR3 sequence is 14 residues long. From germline, CDR1 is SGHNT and CDR2 YYREEE (reference sequence). The CDR3: CASSLGQGENEQFF. The CDR3 coding sequence is TGTGCCAGCAGCTTGGGACAGGGTGAAAATGAGCAGTTCTTC.

This clonotype showed up just a few times. The CDR3 nucleotides are TGTGCCAGCAGCAAAAATCAACAGGGGCGAAGTGGCTACACCTTC. It yields the protein CASSKNQQGRSGYTF. The chain is built from TRBV5-4 and TRBJ1-2; 7 bases align to TRBD1. The CDR3 is 15 amino acids. The ends lost 4 bases at V and 7 bases at J; junction bases unmatched: 13. Germline CDR1 reads SGHNT; CDR2 reads YYREEE (reference sequence).

This clonotype came up many times. In nucleotides, the CDR3 is TGCGCCAGCAGCCAAGATAGTTCCACAGATACGCAGTATTTT. Translation gives CASSQDSSTDTQYF. V gene TRBV4-3 combines with J gene TRBJ2-3; no definite D call. The CDR3 totals 14 residues. Trimming took 0 bases from V and 2 from J, leaving 6 bases between them. Germline V gene sequence: CDR1 LGHNA, CDR2 YSLEER.

The chain joins TRBV20-1 to TRBJ1-1; 9 nucleotides align to TRBD1. Trimming cost V 2 bases and J 11 bases; bases outside gene matches: 6. Germline CDR1 is DFQATT and CDR2 is SNEGSKA (reference sequence). The length of the CDR3 is 12 residues. The chain's CDR3 is CSARPDRGGAFF. The CDR3 bases are TGCAGTGCTAGACCGGACAGGGGCGGCGCTTTCTTT.

The chain joins TRBV11-2 to TRBJ2-1; 15 nucleotides match TRBD2. With 5 bases clipped from V and 0 bases from J, the junction kept 8 bases outside the gene matches. The CDR3 contains 19 residues. Germline-derived CDR1 and CDR2 are SGHAT and FQNNGV. DNA of the CDR3: TGTGCCAGCAGCGCGTCGGGACTAGCGGGGGGCCGCTCCTACAATGAGCAGTTCTTC. It encodes CASSASGLAGGRSYNEQFF. Drawing the rest from reference TRBV11-2 and TRBJ2-1, the complete variable domain is EAGVAQSPRYKIIEKRQSVAFWCNPISGHATLYWYQQILGQGPKLLIQFQNNGVVDDSQLPKDRFSAERLKGVDSTLKIQPAKLEDSAVYLCASSASGLAGGRSYNEQFFGPGTRLTVL.

This clonotype was seen many times. The V and J genes are TRBV11-1 and TRBJ1-1; 8 nucleotides line up with TRBD1. The germline V gene encodes CDR1 SGHAT and CDR2 FQDESV (reference sequence). This CDR3 has 15 residues. V lost 5 bases to trimming and J lost 4 bases; unmatched junction nucleotides: 9. This chain's CDR3 is CASSPLYQGATEAFF. The DNA for the CDR3 is TGTGCCAGCAGCCCACTCTATCAGGGGGCCACTGAAGCTTTCTTT. Full variable domain (rest looked up from reference TRBV11-1 and TRBJ1-1): EAEVAQSPRYKITEKSQAVAFWCDPISGHATLYWYRQILGQGPELLVQFQDESVVDDSQLPKDRFSAERLKGVDSTLKIQPAELGDSAMYLCASSPLYQGATEAFFGQGTRLTVV.

Ten or more counts support this clonotype. The chain carries TRBV20-1 and TRBJ2-7; possibly TRBD1 for D (6 bases). This CDR3 has 14 amino acids. V gave up 4 bases and J gave up 4 bases, with 17 bases separating them. Germline lookup yields CDR1 DFQATT and CDR2 SNEGSKA (reference sequence). The CDR3 DNA reads as TGCAGTGCTACGAGAAAGGGGGTGGGTTACGAGCAGTACTTC. Translated: CSATRKGVGYEQYF.

This clonotype was observed many times. V usage is TRBV5-1 and J usage is TRBJ2-7, with TRBD1 identical over 7 bases. Germline trimming cut 3 bases from V and 7 bases from J; bases unmatched to any gene: 7. Germline loops: CDR1 SGHRS, CDR2 YFSETQ. The CDR3 loop spans 13 amino acids. CDR3 residues: CASSWATGSEQYV. The DNA of the CDR3 is TGCGCCAGCAGCTGGGCGACAGGGTCGGAGCAGTACGTC.

This clonotype was picked up a small number of times. This chain connects TRBV23-1 to TRBJ2-4; 7 bases are a match to TRBD1. TRBV23-1 belongs to the ORF category, with a function that is uncertain. Trimming at V came to 2 bases and at J to 13 bases, leaving 23 bases not matched to a gene. The CDR3 extends over 18 amino acids. CDR3: CASSQTSEDRRKIFGQYF. Here the CDR3 DNA reads TGCGCCAGCAGTCAAACATCGGAGGACAGGAGAAAGATTTTTGGACAGTACTTC.

This clonotype appeared a few times. The chain combines TRBV4-1 with TRBJ2-7; D perhaps matches TRBD2 (5 bases). Trimming cost V 0 bases and J 2 bases, with 11 bases left between them. Per germline, CDR1 MGHRA and CDR2 YSYEKL. The CDR3 covers 15 residues. The CDR3 loop reads CASSQDRGITYEQYF. The CDR3 nucleotides read TGCGCCAGCAGCCAAGATAGAGGGATTACCTACGAGCAGTACTTC.

The V and J genes are TRBV19 and TRBJ1-4; D remains ambiguous. This CDR3 is built from 17 residues. The V and J ends lost 8 bases and 2 bases respectively, with 21 bases between them. Germline lookup yields CDR1 LNHDA and CDR2 SQIVND (reference sequence). As DNA, the CDR3 is TGTGCCAGTTTCGGATTCACCCCTACGGGGACTAATGAAAAACTGTTTTTT. This encodes CASFGFTPTGTNEKLFF.